Below are 15 T cell receptor beta chains sequenced from a single sample in a study of blood T cell repertoires in COVID-19. TCRdb keeps only in-frame clones here, not all; method: immunoSEQ multiplex PCR. The sample lists hundreds of thousands of clones, around nine tenths occurring once. What was sequenced was peripheral blood. These receptors were taken from a woman between 65 and 79 years old with COVID-19, enrolled during active disease.

In this sample, this clone turned up once. This rearrangement joins TRBV18 to TRBJ2-3; possibly TRBD2 for D (7 bases). The CDR3 consists of 16 residues. Deletions cut 0 bases from V and 6 bases from J, with 16 bases between. Germline CDR1 and CDR2: KGHSH and LQKENI. This CDR3 reads CASSPPRGRSFDTQYF. CDR3 nucleotides: TGTGCCAGCTCACCACCGCGGGGGCGAAGTTTTGATACGCAGTATTTT. Full variable domain (rest looked up from reference TRBV18 and TRBJ2-3): NAGVMQNPRHLVRRRGQEARLRCSPMKGHSHVYWYRQLPEEGLKFMVYLQKENIIDESGMPKERFSAEFPKEGPSILRIQQVVRGDSAAYFCASSPPRGRSFDTQYFGPGTRLTVL.

This clone appeared a single time. The chain links TRBV28 to TRBJ2-7; the D gene is possibly TRBD2 (6 bases). Germline CDR1 is MDHEN and CDR2 is SYDVKM. The CDR3 extends over 15 amino acids. Trimming took off 3 bases at V and 0 bases at J, with 12 bases between the two ends. Here the CDR3 DNA reads TGTGCCAGCAGTTTGGGACTGAGGAGCTCCTACGAGCAGTACTTC. It specifies CASSLGLRSSYEQYF. Together with reference TRBV28 and TRBJ2-7, the CDR3 gives the full variable domain: DVKVTQSSRYLVKRTGEKVFLECVQDMDHENMFWYRQDPGLGLRLIYFSYDVKMKEKGDIPEGYSVSREKKERFSLILESASTNQTSMYLCASSLGLRSSYEQYFGPGTRLTVT.

The rearrangement joins TRBV7-2 to TRBJ2-7; 11 bases match TRBD2. The CDR3 runs to 17 residues. V shed 2 bases and J 1 base; nucleotides not matched to a gene: 7. Germline loops: CDR1 SGHTA, CDR2 FQGNSA. The CDR3 loop reads CASSLNSGTSGSYEQYF. In DNA, the CDR3 is TGTGCCAGCAGCTTAAACTCCGGGACTAGCGGTTCCTACGAGCAGTACTTC. The full variable domain, its missing parts supplied by reference TRBV7-2 and TRBJ2-7, is GAGVSQSPSNKVTEKGKDVELRCDPISGHTALYWYRQSLGQGLEFLIYFQGNSAPDKSGLPSDRFSAERTGGSVSTLTIQRTQQEDSAVYLCASSLNSGTSGSYEQYFGPGTRLTVT.

The chain links TRBV4-1 to TRBJ2-3; unclear D gene. The CDR3 extends over 14 amino acids. Looked up from germline, CDR1 is MGHRA and CDR2 is YSYEKL. The V end lost 1 base, the J end lost 5 bases, and 10 bases lay between the germline ends. CDR3 nucleotides: TGCGCCAGCAGCCAAGGGCCCCAATTAGATACGCAGTATTTT. This codes for CASSQGPQLDTQYF.

The chain couples TRBV5-6 to TRBJ1-2, with D perhaps matching TRBD1 (5 bases). Per germline, CDR1 SGHDT and CDR2 YYEEEE. V gave up 4 bases and J gave up 0 bases, with 10 bases separating them. This CDR3 is 14 amino acids long. The DNA of the CDR3 is TGTGCCAGCAGCCAGGGAACATCTAACTATGGCTACACCTTC. Its protein is CASSQGTSNYGYTF.

CDR3 sequence reads: CASSFAGGYTF. The CDR3 nucleotides read TGTGCCAGCAGTTTCGCGGGGGGCTACACCTTC. The chain employs TRBV12-3 or TRBV12-4 and TRBJ1-2, with D unresolved. The CDR3 covers 11 residues. V was pared by 3 bases and J by 8 bases, with 7 bases between.

The genes are TRBV9 and TRBJ1-2, with D perhaps matching TRBD1 (6 bases). The CDR3 totals 18 residues. Trimming pared 0 bases from V and 2 bases from J, leaving 20 bases between. Per the germline V gene, CDR1 is SGDLS and CDR2 is YYNGEE. This chain's CDR3 is CASSVGTAQSQGNYGYTF. The CDR3 bases are TGTGCCAGCAGCGTAGGGACGGCACAATCTCAGGGGAACTATGGCTACACCTTC.

The DNA for the CDR3 is TGTGCCAGCAGTTACCCCCAGGAGGCTACGCAGTATTTT. Protein: CASSYPQEATQYF. This chain links TRBV6-6 with TRBJ2-3, with D possibly TRBD2 on 5 matching bases. Germline V gene data show CDR1 as MNHNY and CDR2 as SVGAGI (reference sequence). The V gene lost 2 bases and the J gene lost 8 bases, with 11 bases spanning the gap. This CDR3 is 13 amino acids long.

This clone was seen just once. The chain couples TRBV24-1 to TRBJ1-2; 9 bases map to TRBD1. V shed 4 bases, J shed 2 bases, and the junction held 10 bases outside the gene matches. CDR1 and CDR2 from the germline V gene are KGHDR and SFDVKD. The CDR3 is 17 amino acids. Written as DNA, the CDR3 is TGTGCCACCAGTGACTTTAGTCCCGGGACAGGGAACTATGGCTACACCTTC. This gives the protein CATSDFSPGTGNYGYTF.

This chain joins TRBV5-1 and TRBJ1-3; perhaps TRBD1 as D (5 bases). V was shortened by 3 bases and J by 4 bases, with 11 bases between the two germline ends. Germline CDR1 reads SGHRS; CDR2 reads YFSETQ. This CDR3 has 14 amino acids. DNA for the CDR3: TGCGCCAGCAGCTCCCAGGGTTACGGAAACACCATATATTTT. Residues: CASSSQGYGNTIYF. Full variable domain (outside the CDR3, taken from reference TRBV5-1 and TRBJ1-3): KAGVTQTPRYLIKTRGQQVTLSCSPISGHRSVSWYQQTPGQGLQFLFEYFSETQRNKGNFPGRFSGRQFSNSRSEMNVSTLELGDSALYLCASSSQGYGNTIYFGEGSWLTVV.

The table lists this clone with a few counts. This chain joins TRBV24-1 and TRBJ2-7; perhaps TRBD2 as D (6 bases). Trimming took off 9 bases at V and 0 bases at J, with 11 bases between the two ends. Germline V gives CDR1 KGHDR, CDR2 SFDVKD. This CDR3 region has 13 residues. CDR3 amino acids: CATSGGVSYEQYF. CDR3 nucleotides: TGTGCCACCTCCGGGGGAGTCTCCTACGAGCAGTACTTC.

The V gene is TRBV19, the J gene TRBJ1-1, with TRBD1 matching 7 bases. V lost 7 bases to trimming and J lost 5 bases; unmatched junction nucleotides: 10. The germline gives CDR1 LNHDA, CDR2 SQIVND (reference sequence). The CDR3 runs 14 residues. The CDR3 DNA reads TGTGCCAGTACCTCTACAGGGGTGAGGACTGAAGCTTTCTTT. The encoded protein is CASTSTGVRTEAFF.

This clone showed up just once. The chain joins TRBV7-2 to TRBJ1-6; D might be TRBD1 (5 bases). Per germline, CDR1 SGHTA and CDR2 FQGNSA. V was trimmed by 2 bases and J by 3 bases, leaving 17 bases between them. The CDR3 has 18 residues. The CDR3 sequence: CASSLSGGGAIYNSPLHF. Written as DNA, the CDR3 is TGTGCCAGCAGCTTATCCGGCGGAGGGGCGATCTATAATTCACCCCTCCACTTT.

CDR3 nucleotides: TGTGCCAGCAGCCTATCGACAGGGTTAACTGGAAACACCATATATTTT. Protein sequence: CASSLSTGLTGNTIYF. J is TRBJ1-3 and V is TRBV7-9; the match to TRBD1 covers 7 bases. The CDR3 loop spans 16 amino acids. Germline trimming cut 5 bases from V and 2 bases from J; bases unmatched to any gene: 9. Germline-derived CDR1 and CDR2 are SEHNR and FQNEAQ (reference sequence).

The chain employs TRBV2 and TRBJ2-3, with TRBD1 matching 10 bases. Losses at the gene ends were 7 bases for V and 6 bases for J; bases not matched to a gene: 7. Germline loops: CDR1 SNHLY, CDR2 FYNNEI. The CDR3 sequence is 14 residues long. Written as DNA, the CDR3 is TGTGCCAGCATGCAGACAGGGGGCTCCGATACGCAGTATTTT. Protein product: CASMQTGGSDTQYF.